This TCR beta chain appears in the sequencing data of a study of shared T cell receptors in the human thymus. The table came from immunoSEQ multiplex PCR; TCRdb's copy has only in-frame clones and leaves some out. The sample lists about 400,000 clones, around 95% seen once, with 0.02% in the top ten. This clone was seen once. This clonotype was obtained from a human donor. Specimen: thymocytes.

The CDR3 here is CASASRTSSTGQQYF. For the CDR3, the DNA is TGTGCCAGCGCCTCACGGACTAGTTCAACAGGGCAGCAGTACTTC. The chain is built from TRBV7-9 and TRBJ2-7; D perhaps matches TRBD2 (7 bases). Germline CDR1 SEHNR, CDR2 FQNEAQ (reference sequence). With 8 bases removed from V and 8 bases from J, the gap between germline ends came to 25 bases. This CDR3 is 15 amino acids long.